This entry describes one T cell receptor beta chain. Its target is unknown. Indicated time point: newly diagnosed GD, antithyroid drugs for less than 3 months. Following extraction of RNA from PBMCs, that RNA was used to make the TCR library. In Xi'an, China, an endocrinology department was the source of patients. The sample originates from a study of regulatory T cells in long-lasting Graves disease. Study-wide results and limits: Sample size, which was small, may have reduced accuracy. More public clonotypes were shared by persistent patients (under 3,000) than by new patients (roughly 870).

For TCR beta, libraries came from iRepertoire HTBI primers and Arm-PCR of CDR3 regions. TCRdb analysed the multiplex PCR reads with MiXCR anew, one entry per CDR3 protein. The data contain approximately 400,000 distinct CDR3 sequences, about 15% of them singletons. Germline lookup yields CDR1 SEHNR and CDR2 FQNEAQ (reference sequence). J lost 5 bases, V lost 5 bases, and 4 bases had no gene match. This CDR3 spans 14 amino acids. The same data also went into a second study, on T cells in Graves' hyperthyroidism and ophthalmopathy. This second report adds: Expanded thyroid clonotypes (above 0.001) were mostly also found in blood.

The sequencing used peripheral blood mononuclear cells (PBMCs), collected at new diagnosis, from a patient treated with antithyroid drugs. The clonotype was recovered from a woman aged 30 to 39 with Graves disease. This chain connects TRBV7-9 to TRBJ2-7; 12 bases line up with TRBD2. The DNA of the CDR3 is TGTGCCAGCAGCCAACTAGCGGGAGGTGACGAGCAGTACTTC. It translates to CASSQLAGGDEQYF.